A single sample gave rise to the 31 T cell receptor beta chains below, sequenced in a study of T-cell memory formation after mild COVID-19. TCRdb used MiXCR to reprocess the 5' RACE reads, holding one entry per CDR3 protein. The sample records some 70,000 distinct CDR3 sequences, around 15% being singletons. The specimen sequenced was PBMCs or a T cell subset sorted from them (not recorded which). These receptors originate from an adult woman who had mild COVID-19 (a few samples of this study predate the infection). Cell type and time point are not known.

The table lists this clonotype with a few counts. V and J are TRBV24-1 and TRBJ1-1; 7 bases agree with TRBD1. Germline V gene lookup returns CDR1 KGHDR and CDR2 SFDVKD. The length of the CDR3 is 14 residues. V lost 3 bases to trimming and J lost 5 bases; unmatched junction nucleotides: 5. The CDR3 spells CATSDTAGGTEAFF. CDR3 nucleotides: TGTGCCACCAGTGATACTGCAGGGGGAACTGAAGCTTTCTTT.

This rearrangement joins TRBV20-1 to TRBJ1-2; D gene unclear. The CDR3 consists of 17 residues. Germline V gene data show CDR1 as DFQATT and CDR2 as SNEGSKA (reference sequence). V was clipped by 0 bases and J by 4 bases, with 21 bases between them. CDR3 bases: TGCAGTGCTAGAGATCCGAACTCGAGAGACGACGGCTATGGCTACACCTTC. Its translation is CSARDPNSRDDGYGYTF.

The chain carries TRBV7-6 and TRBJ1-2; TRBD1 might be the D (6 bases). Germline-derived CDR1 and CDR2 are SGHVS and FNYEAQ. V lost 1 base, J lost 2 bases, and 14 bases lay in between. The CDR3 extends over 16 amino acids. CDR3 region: CASSLEGAGANYGYTF. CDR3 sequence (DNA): TGTGCCAGCAGCTTAGAAGGAGCAGGGGCAAACTATGGCTACACCTTC.

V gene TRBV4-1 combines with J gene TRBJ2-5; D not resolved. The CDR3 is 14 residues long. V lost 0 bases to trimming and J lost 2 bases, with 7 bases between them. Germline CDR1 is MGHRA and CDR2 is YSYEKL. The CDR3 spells CASSQDGQQETQYF. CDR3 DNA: TGCGCCAGCAGCCAAGATGGCCAGCAAGAGACCCAGTACTTC.

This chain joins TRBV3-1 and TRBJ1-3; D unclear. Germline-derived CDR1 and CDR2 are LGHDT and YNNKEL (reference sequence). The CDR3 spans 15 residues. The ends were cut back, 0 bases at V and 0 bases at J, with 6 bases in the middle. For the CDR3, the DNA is TGTGCCAGCAGCCAAGACCGGAACTCTGGAAACACCATATATTTT. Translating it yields CASSQDRNSGNTIYF.

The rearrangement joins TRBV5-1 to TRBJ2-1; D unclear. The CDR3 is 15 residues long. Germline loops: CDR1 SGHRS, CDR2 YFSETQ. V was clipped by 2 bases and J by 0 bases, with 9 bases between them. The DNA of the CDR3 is TGCGCCAGCAGCTTATTGGAAAGCTCCTACAATGAGCAGTTCTTC. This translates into CASSLLESSYNEQFF. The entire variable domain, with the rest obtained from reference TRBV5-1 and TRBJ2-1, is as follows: KAGVTQTPRYLIKTRGQQVTLSCSPISGHRSVSWYQQTPGQGLQFLFEYFSETQRNKGNFPGRFSGRQFSNSRSEMNVSTLELGDSALYLCASSLLESSYNEQFFGPGTRLTVL.

CDR3: CASSEAGLAYEQYF. CDR3 coding DNA: TGTGCCAGCAGTGAGGCCGGACTAGCTTACGAGCAGTACTTC. This sequence joins TRBV27 and TRBJ2-7, with 8 bases matching TRBD2. The CDR3 loop spans 14 amino acids. CDR1 is MNHEY and CDR2 is SMNVEV in the germline V gene (reference sequence). V lost 5 bases and J lost 4; bases outside the gene matches: 7.

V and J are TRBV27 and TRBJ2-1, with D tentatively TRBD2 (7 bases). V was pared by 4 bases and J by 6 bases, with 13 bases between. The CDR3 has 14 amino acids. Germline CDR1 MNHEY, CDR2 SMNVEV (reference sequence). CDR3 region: CASSSGLGGNEQFF. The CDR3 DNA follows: TGTGCCAGCAGTTCCGGACTAGGGGGCAATGAGCAGTTCTTC.

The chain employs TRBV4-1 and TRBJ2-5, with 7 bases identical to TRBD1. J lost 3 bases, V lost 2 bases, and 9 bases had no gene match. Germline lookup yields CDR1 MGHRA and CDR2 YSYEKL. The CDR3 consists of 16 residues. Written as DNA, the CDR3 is TGCGCCAGCAGCCAAACCTCGACAGGGCGCGAAGAGACCCAGTACTTC. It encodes CASSQTSTGREETQYF.

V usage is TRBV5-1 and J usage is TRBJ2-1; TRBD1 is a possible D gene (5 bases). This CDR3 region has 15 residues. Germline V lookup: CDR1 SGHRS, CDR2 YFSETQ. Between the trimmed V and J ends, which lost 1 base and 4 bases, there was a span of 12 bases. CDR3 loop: CASSLWLGAYNEQFF. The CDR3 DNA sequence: TGCGCCAGCAGCTTGTGGCTAGGGGCGTACAATGAGCAGTTCTTC.

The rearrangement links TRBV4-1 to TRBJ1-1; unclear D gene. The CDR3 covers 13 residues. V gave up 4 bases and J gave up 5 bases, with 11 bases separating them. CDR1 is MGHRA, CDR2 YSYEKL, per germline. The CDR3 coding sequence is TGCGCCAGCAGCCTCGATATAGGGACTGAAGCTTTCTTT. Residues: CASSLDIGTEAFF.

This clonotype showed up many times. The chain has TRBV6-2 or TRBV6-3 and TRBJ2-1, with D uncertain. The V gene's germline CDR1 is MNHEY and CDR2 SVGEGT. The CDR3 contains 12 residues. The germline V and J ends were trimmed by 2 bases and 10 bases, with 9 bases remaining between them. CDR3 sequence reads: CASSYGGTEQFF. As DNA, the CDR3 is TGTGCCAGCAGTTACGGCGGAACAGAGCAGTTCTTC.

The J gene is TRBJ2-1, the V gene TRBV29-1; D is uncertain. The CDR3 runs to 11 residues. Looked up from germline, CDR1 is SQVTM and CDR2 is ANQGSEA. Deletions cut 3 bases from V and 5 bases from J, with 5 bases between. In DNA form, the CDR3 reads TGCAGCGTTGAGGACGACAATGAGCAGTTCTTC. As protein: CSVEDDNEQFF.

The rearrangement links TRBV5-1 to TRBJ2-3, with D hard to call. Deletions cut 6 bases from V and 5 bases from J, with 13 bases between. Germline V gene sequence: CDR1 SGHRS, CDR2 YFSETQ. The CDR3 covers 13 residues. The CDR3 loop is CASNIGSGDTQYF. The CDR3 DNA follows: TGCGCCAGCAATATCGGCTCGGGAGATACGCAGTATTTT.

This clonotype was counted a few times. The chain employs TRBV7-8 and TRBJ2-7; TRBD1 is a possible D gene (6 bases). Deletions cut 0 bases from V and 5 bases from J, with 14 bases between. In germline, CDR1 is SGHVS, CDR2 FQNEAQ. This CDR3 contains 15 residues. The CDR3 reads CASSLAIRDINEQYF. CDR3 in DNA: TGTGCCAGCAGCTTAGCTATCCGGGACATCAACGAGCAGTACTTC.

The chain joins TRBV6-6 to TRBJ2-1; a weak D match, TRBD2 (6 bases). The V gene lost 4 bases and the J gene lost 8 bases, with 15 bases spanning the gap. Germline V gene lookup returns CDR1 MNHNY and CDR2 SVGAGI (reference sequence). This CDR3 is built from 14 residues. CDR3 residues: CASSFPGGADEQFF. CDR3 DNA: TGTGCCAGCAGTTTCCCGGGCGGGGCCGATGAGCAGTTCTTC.

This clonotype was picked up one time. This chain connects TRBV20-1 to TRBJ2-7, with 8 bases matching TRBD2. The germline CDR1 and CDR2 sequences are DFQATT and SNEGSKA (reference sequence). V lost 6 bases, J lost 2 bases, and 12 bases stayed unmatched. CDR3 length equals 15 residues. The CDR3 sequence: CSANNLAGTTYEQYF. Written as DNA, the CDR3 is TGCAGTGCCAATAACTTAGCGGGAACCACCTACGAGCAGTACTTC.

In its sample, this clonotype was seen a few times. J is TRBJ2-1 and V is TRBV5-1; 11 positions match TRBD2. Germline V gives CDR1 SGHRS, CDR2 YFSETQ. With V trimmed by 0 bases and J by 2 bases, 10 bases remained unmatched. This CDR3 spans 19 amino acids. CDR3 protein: CASSLEGTSGSYAYNEQFF. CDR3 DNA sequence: TGCGCCAGCAGCTTGGAAGGGACTAGCGGATCTTATGCCTACAATGAGCAGTTCTTC.

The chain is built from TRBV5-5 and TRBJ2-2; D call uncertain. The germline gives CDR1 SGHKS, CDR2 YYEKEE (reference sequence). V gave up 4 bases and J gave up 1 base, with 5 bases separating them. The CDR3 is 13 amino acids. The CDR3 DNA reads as TGTGCCAGCAGCCCGAGGAACACCGGGGAGCTGTTTTTT. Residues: CASSPRNTGELFF.

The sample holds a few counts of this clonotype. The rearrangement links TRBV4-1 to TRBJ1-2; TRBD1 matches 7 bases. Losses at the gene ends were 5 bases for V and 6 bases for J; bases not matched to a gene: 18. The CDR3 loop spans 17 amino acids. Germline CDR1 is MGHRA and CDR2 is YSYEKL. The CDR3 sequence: CASSSPQGGFPIDGYTF. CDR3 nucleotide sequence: TGCGCCAGCAGCTCTCCCCAGGGGGGCTTTCCTATTGATGGCTACACCTTC.

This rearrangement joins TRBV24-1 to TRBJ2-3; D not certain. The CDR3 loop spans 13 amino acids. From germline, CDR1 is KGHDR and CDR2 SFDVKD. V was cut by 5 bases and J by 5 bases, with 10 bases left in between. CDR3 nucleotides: TGTGCCACCAGTGTTGGAAATCGAGATACGCAGTATTTT. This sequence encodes CATSVGNRDTQYF.

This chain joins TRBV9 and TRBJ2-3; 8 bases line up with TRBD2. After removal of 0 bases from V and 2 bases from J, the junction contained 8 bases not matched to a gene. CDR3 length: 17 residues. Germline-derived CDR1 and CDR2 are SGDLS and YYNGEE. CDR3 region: CASSVEVSGTPTDTQYF. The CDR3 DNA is TGTGCCAGCAGCGTAGAGGTTAGCGGGACCCCCACAGATACGCAGTATTTT.

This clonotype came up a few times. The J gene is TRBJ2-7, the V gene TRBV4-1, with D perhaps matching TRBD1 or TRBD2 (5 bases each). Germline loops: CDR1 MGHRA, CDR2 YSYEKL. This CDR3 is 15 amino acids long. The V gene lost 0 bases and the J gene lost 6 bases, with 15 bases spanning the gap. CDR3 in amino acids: CASSQEPGSYIEQYF. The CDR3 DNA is TGCGCCAGCAGCCAAGAGCCAGGGAGCTATATCGAGCAGTACTTC.

CDR3: CASSSWTSTDTQYF. In DNA, the CDR3 is TGTGCCAGCAGCTCGTGGACTAGCACAGATACGCAGTATTTT. The rearrangement joins TRBV7-8 to TRBJ2-3, with D maybe TRBD2 (5 bases). Germline CDR1 is SGHVS and CDR2 is FQNEAQ. The V and J ends lost 4 bases and 0 bases respectively, with 8 bases between them. The CDR3 contains 14 residues.

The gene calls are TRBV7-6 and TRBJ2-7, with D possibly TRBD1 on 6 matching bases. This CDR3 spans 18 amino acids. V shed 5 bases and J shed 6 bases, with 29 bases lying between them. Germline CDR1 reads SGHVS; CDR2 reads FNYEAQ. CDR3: CASSPSGTWIPGVGEQYF. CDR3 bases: TGTGCCAGCAGCCCGTCCGGGACATGGATCCCGGGTGTCGGCGAGCAGTACTTC.

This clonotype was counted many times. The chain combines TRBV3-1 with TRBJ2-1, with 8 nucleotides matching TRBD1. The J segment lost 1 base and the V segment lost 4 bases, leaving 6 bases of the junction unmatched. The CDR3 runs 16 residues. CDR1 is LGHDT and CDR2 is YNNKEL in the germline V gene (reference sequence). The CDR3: CASSLGTGVSYNEQFF. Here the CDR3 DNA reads TGTGCCAGCAGCCTCGGGACAGGAGTATCCTACAATGAGCAGTTCTTC.

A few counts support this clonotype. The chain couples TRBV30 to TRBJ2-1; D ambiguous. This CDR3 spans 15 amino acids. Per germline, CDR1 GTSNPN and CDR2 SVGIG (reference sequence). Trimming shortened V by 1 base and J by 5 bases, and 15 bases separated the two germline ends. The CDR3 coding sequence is TGTGCCTGGAGTGCCCTCCGTTTCCGGGACAATGAGCAGTTCTTC. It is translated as CAWSALRFRDNEQFF.

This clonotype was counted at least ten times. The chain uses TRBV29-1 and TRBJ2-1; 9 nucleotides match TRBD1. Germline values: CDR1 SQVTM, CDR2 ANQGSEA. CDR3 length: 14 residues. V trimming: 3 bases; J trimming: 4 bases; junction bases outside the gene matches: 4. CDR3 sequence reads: CSVEAGTGYNEQFF. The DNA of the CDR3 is TGCAGCGTTGAGGCCGGGACAGGGTACAATGAGCAGTTCTTC.

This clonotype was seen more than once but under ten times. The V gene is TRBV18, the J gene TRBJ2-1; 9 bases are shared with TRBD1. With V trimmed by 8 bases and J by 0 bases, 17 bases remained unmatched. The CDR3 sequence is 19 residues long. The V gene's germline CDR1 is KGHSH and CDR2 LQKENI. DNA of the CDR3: TGTGCCAGCACGAAACCCAACAGGGGGCCCGAGAGCTCCTACAATGAGCAGTTCTTC. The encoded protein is CASTKPNRGPESSYNEQFF.

Here the CDR3 reads CASVGEGADTQYF. The CDR3 DNA follows: TGTGCCAGCGTGGGAGAGGGCGCAGATACGCAGTATTTT. The rearrangement uses TRBV12-3 or TRBV12-4 and TRBJ2-3; possible D gene TRBD2, 5 bases. V was clipped by 8 bases and J by 4 bases, with 13 bases between them. The CDR3 covers 13 residues.

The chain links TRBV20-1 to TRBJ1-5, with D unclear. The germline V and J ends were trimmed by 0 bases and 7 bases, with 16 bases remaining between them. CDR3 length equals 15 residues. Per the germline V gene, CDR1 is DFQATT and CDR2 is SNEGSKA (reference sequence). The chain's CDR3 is CSARDHSVEFQPQHF. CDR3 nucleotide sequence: TGCAGTGCTAGAGATCATTCAGTGGAGTTCCAGCCCCAGCATTTT.